The clone carrying this T cell receptor beta chain is deemed medium-sized by its frequency. Its antigen is unidentified. Germline V gene sequence: CDR1 SQVTM, CDR2 ANQGSEA. The CDR3 has 12 amino acids. The method, 5' RACE with UMI labels, was used to prepare the TRB cDNA libraries. Reanalyzing the 5' RACE reads, TCRdb keeps one entry per CDR3 protein, without DNA. In all, the sample yields roughly 3,500 distinct CDR3 sequences. This entry is derived from a study of CXCR3-negative and CXCR3-positive naive CD8 T cells. Background on the study: Sequencing gave approximately 140 million TRB reads overall, about 1.5 +/- 0.3 million per library. Study-wide results and caveats: Comparably high diversity was seen in both naive subsets, and much lower diversity in memory CD8+ cells.

Each CD8+ T cell subset was flow-sorted in triplicate. Every sort contained a few hundred thousand cells. This receptor was identified in a human donor in good health. Some clones in this sample may be carry-over from other donors' samples. The chain combines TRBV29-1 with TRBJ2-7; TCRdb calls TRBD2, which cannot be checked without DNA. Sequenced material: naive CXCR3- CD8+ T cells from blood. As for subset: CD45RO-CCR7+CD27+CD95- naive CD8+ T cells lacking CXCR3 (TNR3-). This chain's CDR3 is CSILRASDEQYF.